The 18 T cell receptor beta chains given below trace back to one sample, sequenced in a study of shared clonotypes between healthy human individuals. Libraries were prepared by immunoSEQ multiplex PCR; TCRdb keeps only in-frame clonotypes and omits some of them. The sample has approximately 2,000,000 clones; about nine tenths are singletons. Sequenced sample: naive CD4+ T cells from PBMCs. The subset denotes: CD45RA+ positively selected. All receptors derive from a man aged 18 to 29 in good health. Some clones in this sample may be carry-over from other donors' samples.

The chain uses TRBV7-3 and TRBJ2-7, with D perhaps matching TRBD1 (6 bases). The V gene lost 3 bases and the J gene lost 3 bases, with 9 bases spanning the gap. Germline lookup yields CDR1 SGHTA and CDR2 FQGTGA. The CDR3 has 13 amino acids. The CDR3 protein is CASSFVRGYEQYF. The CDR3 DNA follows: TGTGCCAGCAGCTTCGTCAGGGGCTACGAGCAGTACTTC.

This clone has only one observation. This rearrangement joins TRBV28 to TRBJ1-4, with D perhaps matching TRBD1 (6 bases). The CDR3 extends over 14 amino acids. Germline V gene data show CDR1 as MDHEN and CDR2 as SYDVKM. The V end lost 7 bases, the J end lost 7 bases, and 16 bases lay between the germline ends. The CDR3 sequence: CASNPDRRVEKLFF. CDR3 coding DNA: TGTGCCAGCAATCCCGACAGGCGGGTTGAAAAACTGTTTTTT.

V is TRBV10-2 and J is TRBJ1-3; no firm D call. Germline-derived CDR1 and CDR2 are WSHSY and SAAADI. The CDR3 totals 13 residues. Trimming cost V 1 base and J 10 bases, with 11 bases left between them. CDR3: CASSEWPGGTIYF. The DNA for the CDR3 is TGCGCCAGCAGTGAGTGGCCCGGAGGGACCATATATTTT.

The chain joins TRBV27 to TRBJ1-4; 8 bases map to TRBD1. The germline V gene has CDR1 MNHEY and CDR2 SMNVEV (reference sequence). Losses at the gene ends were 1 base for V and 8 bases for J; bases not matched to a gene: 6. The CDR3 loop spans 15 amino acids. CDR3 sequence reads: CASSLYGQGREKLFF. The CDR3 nucleotides read TGTGCCAGCAGTTTATACGGACAGGGAAGGGAAAAACTGTTTTTT.

The chain links TRBV5-1 to TRBJ2-7; no firm D call. V lost 1 base and J lost 2, with 10 bases in between. The length of the CDR3 is 14 residues. The germline CDR1 and CDR2 sequences are SGHRS and YFSETQ. CDR3 residues: CASSLIDKAYEQYF. The CDR3 DNA reads TGCGCCAGCAGCTTGATTGACAAGGCCTACGAGCAGTACTTC.

The chain employs TRBV9 and TRBJ2-7; D is possibly TRBD1 or TRBD2 (5 bases each). Per germline, CDR1 SGDLS and CDR2 YYNGEE. The CDR3 has 15 residues. V dropped 3 bases and J dropped 0 bases, with 13 bases sitting between them. CDR3 bases: TGTGCCAGCAGCGCCGGGACGGGGCGCTCCTACGAGCAGTACTTC. Translating gives CASSAGTGRSYEQYF.

The chain combines TRBV7-9 with TRBJ2-1; a possible D gene is TRBD1 (6 bases). CDR1 SEHNR and CDR2 FQNEAQ come from the germline V gene (reference sequence). V dropped 4 bases and J dropped 8 bases, with 12 bases sitting between them. The length of the CDR3 is 13 residues. The CDR3 nucleotides are TGTGCCAGCAGCTCGACAGGCCGGGATGAGCAGTTCTTC. As protein: CASSSTGRDEQFF.

The V and J genes are TRBV11-3 and TRBJ2-1, with TRBD1 as a possible D gene (6 bases). This CDR3 region has 12 residues. Trimming pared 7 bases from V and 10 bases from J, leaving 14 bases between. Germline V gene data show CDR1 as SGHNT and CDR2 as YENEEA. In nucleotides, the CDR3 is TGTGCCAGCACCGGACAGCCCGGGGAGCAGTTCTTC. Protein sequence: CASTGQPGEQFF.

In its sample, this clone was seen once. This chain links TRBV2 with TRBJ2-7, with 9 bases that match TRBD2. The V and J ends lost 1 base and 3 bases, in that order; junction bases with no gene match: 4. From germline, CDR1 is SNHLY and CDR2 FYNNEI. CDR3 length: 15 amino acids. In DNA form, the CDR3 reads TGTGCCAGCAGTGAAGAAGCGGGAGGCATCTACGAGCAGTACTTC. It translates to CASSEEAGGIYEQYF. Full variable domain (missing parts from reference TRBV2 and TRBJ2-7): EPEVTQTPSHQVTQMGQEVILRCVPISNHLYFYWYRQILGQKVEFLVSFYNNEISEKSEIFDDQFSVERPDGSNFTLKIRSTKLEDSAMYFCASSEEAGGIYEQYFGPGTRLTVT.

The V and J genes are TRBV5-1 and TRBJ2-3; 13 positions agree with TRBD2. Germline V gene sequence: CDR1 SGHRS, CDR2 YFSETQ. The CDR3 is 16 amino acids. V trimming: 4 bases; J trimming: 5 bases; junction bases outside the gene matches: 7. This CDR3 is CASSPGLAGAIDTQYF. The CDR3 nucleotides are TGCGCCAGCAGCCCCGGACTAGCGGGGGCCATAGATACGCAGTATTTT.

The chain employs TRBV6-1 and TRBJ1-3; perhaps TRBD1 as D (6 bases). The germline CDR1 and CDR2 sequences are MNHNS and SASEGT. V lost 4 bases and J 3 bases, leaving 10 bases between the germline ends. The CDR3 covers 14 residues. The CDR3 DNA follows: TGTGCCAGCAGTGCAGGGGCATTTGGAAACACCATATATTTT. Encoded protein: CASSAGAFGNTIYF.

The chain is built from TRBV11-2 and TRBJ2-7; tentatively, D is TRBD2 (6 bases). Germline V lookup: CDR1 SGHAT, CDR2 FQNNGV. The CDR3 is 16 amino acids. Trimming pared 0 bases from V and 1 base from J, leaving 13 bases between. Written as DNA, the CDR3 is TGTGCCAGCAGCTTAGATCCGGAGGGTTGGTCCTACGAGCAGTACTTC. Its protein is CASSLDPEGWSYEQYF. Complete variable domain (other parts from reference TRBV11-2 and TRBJ2-7): EAGVAQSPRYKIIEKRQSVAFWCNPISGHATLYWYQQILGQGPKLLIQFQNNGVVDDSQLPKDRFSAERLKGVDSTLKIQPAKLEDSAVYLCASSLDPEGWSYEQYFGPGTRLTVT.

The chain employs TRBV27 and TRBJ1-1; possibly TRBD1 for D (6 bases). V dropped 2 bases and J dropped 5 bases, with 15 bases sitting between them. From germline, CDR1 is MNHEY and CDR2 SMNVEV (reference sequence). CDR3 length: 15 amino acids. Here the CDR3 reads CASSLDRRGGTEAFF. CDR3 in DNA: TGTGCCAGCAGTTTAGACAGAAGGGGGGGAACTGAAGCTTTCTTT.

This clone was seen a single time. The chain is built from TRBV5-8 and TRBJ2-5; the D is unclear. CDR1 and CDR2 (germline): SGHTS, YDEGEE. CDR3 length: 13 residues. The V end lost 4 bases, the J end lost 5 bases, and 12 bases lay between the germline ends. The CDR3 nucleotides are TGTGCCAGCAGCCTAGACATGCGGGAGACCCAGTACTTC. Its translation is CASSLDMRETQYF.

The chain carries TRBV5-1 and TRBJ1-1; 8 bases are a match to TRBD1. This CDR3 is built from 16 residues. The germline CDR1 and CDR2 sequences are SGHRS and YFSETQ. J gave up 2 bases and V 0 bases, and 6 bases lay outside the gene matches. The CDR3 sequence is CASSLEPGGFNTEAFF. CDR3 DNA sequence: TGCGCCAGCAGCTTGGAACCAGGGGGCTTTAACACTGAAGCTTTCTTT.

The CDR3: CASRAGEGTDTQYF. DNA of the CDR3: TGTGCCAGCCGGGCGGGAGAAGGCACAGATACGCAGTATTTT. The rearrangement joins TRBV6-1 to TRBJ2-3, with 7 bases aligning to TRBD2. Unmatched junction bases numbered 6, after V lost 8 bases and J lost 1 base. Per germline, CDR1 MNHNS and CDR2 SASEGT. The CDR3 runs 14 residues.

This chain connects TRBV11-2 to TRBJ2-7, with 9 bases fitting TRBD1. The CDR3 consists of 16 residues. The V gene's germline CDR1 is SGHAT and CDR2 FQNNGV. The V gene end was trimmed by 5 bases and the J gene end by 3 bases; junction bases not matched to a gene: 11. The DNA for the CDR3 is TGTGCCAGCAGCGATATTAGCTGGGACAGGGTCTACGAGCAGTACTTC. Translating gives CASSDISWDRVYEQYF.

V usage is TRBV9 and J usage is TRBJ1-2, with 7 bases matching TRBD1. Germline V CDR1 and CDR2: SGDLS, YYNGEE. The CDR3 has 14 residues. J gave up 5 bases and V 4 bases, and 8 bases lay outside the gene matches. The CDR3 region has the DNA TGTGCCAGCAGCCCGGACAGGAGCGCGTATGGCTACACCTTC. Translating it yields CASSPDRSAYGYTF.